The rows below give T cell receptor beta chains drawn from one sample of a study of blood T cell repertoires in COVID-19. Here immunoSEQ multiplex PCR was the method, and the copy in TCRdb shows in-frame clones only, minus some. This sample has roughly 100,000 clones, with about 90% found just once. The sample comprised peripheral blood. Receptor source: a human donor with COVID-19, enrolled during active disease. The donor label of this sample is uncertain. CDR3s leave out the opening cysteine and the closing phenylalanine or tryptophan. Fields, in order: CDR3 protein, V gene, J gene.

CDR3aa: ASRKVRAGANSPLH
v_gene: TRBV11-2
j_gene: TRBJ1-6

CDR3aa: ASSYSGRGDEQY
v_gene: TRBV6-5
j_gene: TRBJ2-7

CDR3aa: ASSSRGSGGNYGYT
v_gene: TRBV5-6
j_gene: TRBJ1-2

CDR3aa: ASSLAIGEGGEQY
v_gene: TRBV5-1
j_gene: TRBJ2-7

CDR3aa: ASTLLGGLNTEAF
v_gene: TRBV4-1
j_gene: TRBJ1-1

CDR3aa: AIRSGQGADTEAF
v_gene: TRBV10-3
j_gene: TRBJ1-1

CDR3aa: SATVGGKAF
v_gene: TRBV20-1
j_gene: TRBJ1-1

CDR3aa: SVAGGPYEFTDTQY
v_gene: TRBV29-1
j_gene: TRBJ2-3

CDR3aa: ASSRGQGIEAF
v_gene: TRBV12-3/TRBV12-4
j_gene: TRBJ1-1

CDR3aa: AISEGTGGYGYT
v_gene: TRBV10-3
j_gene: TRBJ1-2

CDR3aa: ASSARGQGYMNTEAF
v_gene: TRBV5-1
j_gene: TRBJ1-1

CDR3aa: ASRRGGNNEQF
v_gene: TRBV12-3/TRBV12-4
j_gene: TRBJ2-1

CDR3aa: ASSEAFRGPNTEAF
v_gene: TRBV6-1
j_gene: TRBJ1-1

CDR3aa: ASTRGARGNTEAF
v_gene: TRBV6-5
j_gene: TRBJ1-1

CDR3aa: ASSLGGKTGGQETQY
v_gene: TRBV5-4
j_gene: TRBJ2-5

CDR3aa: ASSIDHATGGDQPQH
v_gene: TRBV19
j_gene: TRBJ1-5

CDR3aa: ASSLVTGTGSYEQY
v_gene: TRBV5-1
j_gene: TRBJ2-7

CDR3aa: ASRAPGGPNYGYT
v_gene: TRBV5-4
j_gene: TRBJ1-2

CDR3aa: ASSQFDRAREKLF
v_gene: TRBV3-1/TRBV3-2
j_gene: TRBJ1-4

CDR3aa: ASSFDRVGRETQY
v_gene: TRBV7-2
j_gene: TRBJ2-5

CDR3aa: ASSLGEGQNTDTQY
v_gene: TRBV7-9
j_gene: TRBJ2-3

CDR3aa: ASSQDPTGFLYEQY
v_gene: TRBV4-1
j_gene: TRBJ2-7

CDR3aa: ATSRDPTYEQY
v_gene: TRBV15
j_gene: TRBJ2-7

CDR3aa: ASSLTGNTIY
v_gene: TRBV13
j_gene: TRBJ1-3

CDR3aa: ASSPHYRGRRGYGYT
v_gene: TRBV7-9
j_gene: TRBJ1-2

CDR3aa: ASSLGQGRGLLH
v_gene: TRBV5-1
j_gene: TRBJ1-6

CDR3aa: ASSGTRNTGELF
v_gene: TRBV7-3
j_gene: TRBJ2-2

CDR3aa: ASSAQGAFSGNTIY
v_gene: TRBV2
j_gene: TRBJ1-3

CDR3aa: ASSPPAGRDTEAF
v_gene: TRBV18
j_gene: TRBJ1-1

CDR3aa: AISDPLNYGYT
v_gene: TRBV10-3
j_gene: TRBJ1-2

CDR3aa: ASREWEQY
v_gene: TRBV6-5
j_gene: TRBJ2-7

CDR3aa: ASSRTRGGQETQY
v_gene: TRBV5-1
j_gene: TRBJ2-5

CDR3aa: ASSSPTGTNTEAF
v_gene: TRBV27
j_gene: TRBJ1-1

CDR3aa: ASNNRGNQPQH
v_gene: TRBV10-2
j_gene: TRBJ1-5

CDR3aa: ASSLYLPASNEKLF
v_gene: TRBV5-4
j_gene: TRBJ1-4

CDR3aa: ASASRQGNYGYT
v_gene: TRBV5-1
j_gene: TRBJ1-2

CDR3aa: ASSVQGGKQETQY
v_gene: TRBV25-1
j_gene: TRBJ2-5

CDR3aa: ASSALDRKKETQY
v_gene: TRBV27
j_gene: TRBJ2-5

CDR3aa: ASSQDGMNTEAF
v_gene: TRBV27
j_gene: TRBJ1-1

CDR3aa: ASSVRTGNSPLH
v_gene: TRBV7-9
j_gene: TRBJ1-6

CDR3aa: ASSPGQGNYGYT
v_gene: TRBV2
j_gene: TRBJ1-2

CDR3aa: ASSGQGFNSNQPQH
v_gene: TRBV5-5
j_gene: TRBJ1-5

CDR3aa: ASSPDRITEAF
v_gene: TRBV18
j_gene: TRBJ1-1

CDR3aa: ASSSRLAGGENNEQF
v_gene: TRBV19
j_gene: TRBJ2-1

CDR3aa: ASSQNPGLRSPPLH
v_gene: TRBV4-1
j_gene: TRBJ1-6

CDR3aa: AIRDSPNEKLF
v_gene: TRBV12-3/TRBV12-4
j_gene: TRBJ1-4

CDR3aa: ASSLGRETQY
v_gene: TRBV5-1
j_gene: TRBJ2-5

CDR3aa: AWSVLEKLF
v_gene: TRBV30
j_gene: TRBJ1-4

CDR3aa: ASSLRQGGFTEAF
v_gene: TRBV7-3
j_gene: TRBJ1-1

CDR3aa: ASSQGTAYNSPLH
v_gene: TRBV3-1/TRBV3-2
j_gene: TRBJ1-6

CDR3aa: ASSLGVQETQY
v_gene: TRBV5-1
j_gene: TRBJ2-5

CDR3aa: ASSTGTSYQETQY
v_gene: TRBV6-6
j_gene: TRBJ2-5

CDR3aa: ASSIRDRRYSNQPQH
v_gene: TRBV19
j_gene: TRBJ1-5